This T cell receptor (beta chain) was recovered during a study of T cell changes during pregnancy in multiple sclerosis. Profiling relied on immunoSEQ multiplex PCR, and the TCRdb table lists in-frame clones only, not all of them. The table includes under 100,000 clones, approximately 89% detected once. With 0 bases clipped from V and 7 bases from J, the junction kept 6 bases outside the gene matches. Germline V gene lookup returns CDR1 LGHNA and CDR2 YSLEER. The CDR3 contains 16 residues. The genes are TRBV4-3 and TRBJ1-4, with 9 bases lining up with TRBD1. This specimen consisted of peripheral blood, obtained in the first trimester of pregnancy. The receptor was isolated from a female donor in good health, enrolled as a control in a pregnancy study. In DNA, the CDR3 is TGCGCCAGCAGCCAAGATTGGGGACAGGGTAGTGAAAAACTGTTTTTT. Its translation is CASSQDWGQGSEKLFF.